This T cell receptor (beta chain) was captured in a study of blood T cell repertoires in COVID-19. Study-level information: Italy, Spain and the United States were the sources of the convalescent and acute COVID-19 samples.

In the source study's methods: Estimation of nucleated cell counts was performed using reference gene primer amplification. Some clones are missing from TCRdb's copy, which holds only in-frame ones; the method was immunoSEQ multiplex PCR. The V and J calls and clone size were taken over from that table, and D and trimming were inferred from the DNA. This table holds over 150,000 clones, approximately 83% found once. The sequence derives from a man aged 50 to 60 with active or convalescent COVID-19. The sequencing sample was made of peripheral blood.

The CDR3 coding sequence is TGTGCCAGTAGTATATCATCGACAGGCCTCTCTGGAAACACCATATATTTT. Protein product: CASSISSTGLSGNTIYF. V usage is TRBV19 and J usage is TRBJ1-3; D possibly corresponds to TRBD1 (6 bases). V gave up 2 bases and J gave up 0 bases, with 14 bases separating them. The CDR3 totals 17 residues. CDR1 and CDR2 from the germline V gene are LNHDA and SQIVND (reference sequence).